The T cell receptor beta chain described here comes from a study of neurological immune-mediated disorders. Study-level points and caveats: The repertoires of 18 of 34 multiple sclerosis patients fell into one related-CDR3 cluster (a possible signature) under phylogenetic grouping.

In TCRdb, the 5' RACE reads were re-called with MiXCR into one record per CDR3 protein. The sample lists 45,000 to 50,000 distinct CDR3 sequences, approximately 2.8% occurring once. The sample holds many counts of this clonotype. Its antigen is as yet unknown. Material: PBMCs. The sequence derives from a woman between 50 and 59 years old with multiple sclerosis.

The chain's CDR3 is CASSWGHSGSNEQFF. The DNA for the CDR3 is TGCGCCAGCAGCTGGGGACATAGCGGGAGTAATGAGCAGTTCTTC. This chain uses TRBV5-1 with TRBJ2-1, with 9 bases matching TRBD2. In germline, CDR1 is SGHRS, CDR2 YFSETQ. The CDR3 has 15 amino acids. V trimming: 3 bases; J trimming: 7 bases; junction bases outside the gene matches: 8.